A selection of T cell receptor beta chains follows, all from one sample in a study of T cell repertoires in cytomegalovirus infection. In TCRdb, the reads were re-called with MiXCR into one record per CDR3 protein. This repertoire shows almost 550,000 distinct CDR3 sequences, 15% to 20% found once; its top ten account for around 25%. The sequenced sample was CD8+ T cells from PBMCs. The receptors derive from a human donor in good health (CMV status not recorded). Some clones in this sample may be carry-over from other donors' samples. The CDR3 runs from the conserved cysteine through the conserved F or W. Fields, in order: CDR3 protein, CDR3 DNA, V gene, J gene, D gene, clone size. A D gene is named only where the DNA matches it firmly. Some rows have no size entry. The others give once, few or many, or a class for an expanded clone.

CASRTEVEAFF	TGTGCCAGCAGGACAGAAGTTGAAGCTTTCTTT	TRBV6-1	TRBJ1-1	.	many
CSVVGESYEQYF	TGCAGCGTTGTAGGGGAATCCTACGAGCAGTACTTC	TRBV29-1	TRBJ2-7	.	few
CASSLGTGSNTEAFF	TGTGCCAGCAGCTTGGGGACAGGTTCGAACACTGAAGCTTTCTTT	TRBV7-6	TRBJ1-1	TRBD1	few
CASSLAEGEGARNEKLFF	TGTGCCAGCAGCTTAGCGGAGGGCGAGGGTGCCCGTAATGAAAAACTGTTTTTT	TRBV7-6	TRBJ1-4	.	many
CATGQLNAEAFF	TGTGCCACCGGACAGTTGAACGCTGAAGCTTTCTTT	TRBV15	TRBJ1-1	.	.
CASRAPGHHSGANVLTF	TGTGCCAGCAGAGCTCCGGGACATCACTCTGGGGCCAACGTCCTGACTTTC	TRBV25-1	TRBJ2-6	.	.
CASSPDLAGSSYEQYF	TGTGCCAGCAGTCCCGATCTAGCGGGAAGTTCCTACGAGCAGTACTTC	TRBV28	TRBJ2-7	TRBD2	many
CASSMTGSSYNEQLF	TGTGCCAGCAGCATGACAGGGAGCTCCTACAATGAGCAGTTATTC	TRBV11-3	TRBJ2-1	TRBD1	.
CASRPTGTSVYNEQFF	TGTGCCAGCAGACCAACCGGGACTAGCGTTTACAATGAGCAGTTCTTC	TRBV27	TRBJ2-1	TRBD2	.
CASSLPLTGGRRGAANEKLFF	TGTGCCAGCAGCTTACCCTTGACCGGGGGCCGAAGGGGGGCCGCTAATGAAAAACTGTTTTTT	TRBV11-2	TRBJ1-4	.	few
CASSVVRGAGEAFF	TGTGCCAGCAGTGTAGTCCGAGGGGCTGGAGAAGCTTTCTTT	TRBV2	TRBJ1-1	.	few
CASSHTGVNTEAFF	TGTGCCAGCAGCCACACAGGGGTGAACACTGAAGCTTTCTTT	TRBV12-3/TRBV12-4	TRBJ1-1	TRBD1	many
CASSIYEQYF	TGTGCCAGTAGTATCTACGAGCAGTACTTC	TRBV19	TRBJ2-7	.	.
CASSQGGLAGNEQYF	TGCGCCAGCAGCCAAGGGGGACTAGCGGGGAACGAGCAGTACTTC	TRBV4-1	TRBJ2-7	TRBD2	many
CASSQVSNYGYTF	TGCGCCAGCAGCCAAGTGTCTAACTATGGCTACACCTTC	TRBV4-1	TRBJ1-2	.	few
CASSQDWTLKSSYEQYF	TGCGCCAGCAGCCAAGATTGGACACTGAAGAGCTCCTACGAGCAGTACTTC	TRBV4-1	TRBJ2-7	.	many
CASSLGTSGTYQETQYF	TGTGCCAGCAGCCTCGGGACTAGCGGGACGTACCAAGAGACCCAGTACTTC	TRBV7-9	TRBJ2-5	TRBD2	few
CASSTRAHTGELFF	TGTGCCAGCAGCACCCGGGCTCACACCGGGGAGCTGTTTTTT	TRBV11-3	TRBJ2-2	.	few
CASSPSMPGPGSYNEQFF	TGTGCCAGCTCACCCTCCATGCCGGGTCCCGGCTCCTACAATGAGCAGTTCTTC	TRBV18	TRBJ2-1	.	.
CASSPRLDKNTEAFF	TGTGCCAGCAGCCCACGCTTGGACAAGAACACTGAAGCTTTCTTT	TRBV7-6	TRBJ1-1	.	many
CASSFQREGSYEQYF	TGTGCCAGCAGTTTTCAGCGGGAGGGCTCCTACGAGCAGTACTTC	TRBV28	TRBJ2-7	TRBD2	many
CASSLDGTDTQYF	TGTGCCAGCAGCTTAGACGGCACAGATACGCAGTATTTT	TRBV11-2	TRBJ2-3	.	many
CASSPRGGANYGYTF	TGTGCCAGCAGTCCAAGAGGGGGAGCTAACTATGGCTACACCTTC	TRBV6-2/TRBV6-3	TRBJ1-2	.	many
CASTPQAVVSGNTIYF	TGTGCCAGCACCCCGCAAGCGGTGGTCTCTGGAAACACCATATATTTT	TRBV7-9	TRBJ1-3	.	many
CASSPPDTLNTEAFF	TGTGCCAGCAGCCCCCCGGACACGCTGAACACTGAAGCTTTCTTT	TRBV7-8	TRBJ1-1	.	many
CASSYDRGDLQETQYF	TGTGCCAGTAGTTACGACCGGGGGGATCTCCAAGAGACCCAGTACTTC	TRBV19	TRBJ2-5	TRBD2	.
CSVPLGVGGYTF	TGCAGCGTCCCGTTGGGGGTCGGAGGCTACACCTTC	TRBV29-1	TRBJ1-2	.	.
CASSHSLAGGPMDGELFF	TGTGCCAGCAGCCACTCGCTAGCGGGGGGGCCGATGGACGGGGAGCTGTTTTTT	TRBV13	TRBJ2-2	TRBD2	few
CASSFYRDAEAFF	TGTGCCAGCAGTTTCTACAGGGACGCTGAAGCTTTCTTT	TRBV28	TRBJ1-1	.	many
CASSLPELAGGTFPRDEQFF	TGTGCCAGCAGCTTACCCGAGTTGGCTGGGGGGACATTCCCCCGGGATGAGCAGTTCTTC	TRBV7-9	TRBJ2-1	.	few
CASSTRSGNEQFF	TGTGCCAGCAGTACTAGAAGCGGCAATGAGCAGTTCTTC	TRBV7-9	TRBJ2-1	.	many
CASRKGLAGVETQYF	TGTGCCAGCAGGAAGGGGCTAGCGGGAGTCGAGACCCAGTACTTC	TRBV2	TRBJ2-5	TRBD2	.
CASSQLGTGTFSDTQYF	TGCGCCAGCAGTCAATTGGGGACAGGGACATTTTCGGATACGCAGTATTTT	TRBV23-1	TRBJ2-3	TRBD1	.
CASSLGGYGELFF	TGTGCCAGCAGCTTAGGGGGTTACGGGGAGCTGTTTTTT	TRBV7-8	TRBJ2-2	.	many
CASSLYEGAAEGTGELFF	TGTGCCAGCAGCTTATACGAGGGGGCGGCTGAGGGTACCGGGGAGCTGTTTTTT	TRBV7-6	TRBJ2-2	TRBD1	many
CASSPRTGGSSYGYTF	TGTGCCAGCAGCCCCAGAACAGGGGGCAGTAGCTATGGCTACACCTTC	TRBV7-6	TRBJ1-2	TRBD1	many
CSVEERWVEGHQRAYNEQFF	TGCAGCGTTGAAGAACGATGGGTAGAGGGACACCAACGGGCCTACAATGAGCAGTTCTTC	TRBV29-1	TRBJ2-1	.	.